This record looks at one TCR beta chain sequence and its context. The CDR3 length is 14 residues. The V and J ends lost 1 base and 8 bases respectively, with 11 bases between them. CDR1 LGHDT and CDR2 YNNKEL come from the germline V gene (reference sequence). This entry belongs to a study of blood T cell repertoires in COVID-19. At the level of the study: From the United States, Italy and Spain came samples of acute and convalescent COVID-19.

The participants were between roughly 18 and 89 years old and came from 24 US areas. Assignment of participants to cohorts was predicated upon participant-reported clinical history. Authors' methods: For nucleated cells, counts were estimated from reference gene primer amplification. The repertoire was sequenced with immunoSEQ multiplex PCR; TCRdb's copy has only in-frame clones and lacks some. The D gene and trimming were derived from the DNA, and the V and J assignments and clone size from that table. The top ten clones hold 1% to 1.5% of a sample with 150,000 or so clones, about 90% of them seen once.

The chain combines TRBV3-1 (or the pseudogene TRBV3-2) with TRBJ1-4; D uncertain. The sample comprised PBMCs or T cells enriched from blood (not recorded which). This TCR was recovered from a human donor with acute COVID-19. The donor label of this sample is uncertain. The CDR3 DNA follows: TGTGCCAGCAGCCAAGCTGGGAGTCGAGAAAAACTGTTTTTT. It codes for CASSQAGSREKLFF.